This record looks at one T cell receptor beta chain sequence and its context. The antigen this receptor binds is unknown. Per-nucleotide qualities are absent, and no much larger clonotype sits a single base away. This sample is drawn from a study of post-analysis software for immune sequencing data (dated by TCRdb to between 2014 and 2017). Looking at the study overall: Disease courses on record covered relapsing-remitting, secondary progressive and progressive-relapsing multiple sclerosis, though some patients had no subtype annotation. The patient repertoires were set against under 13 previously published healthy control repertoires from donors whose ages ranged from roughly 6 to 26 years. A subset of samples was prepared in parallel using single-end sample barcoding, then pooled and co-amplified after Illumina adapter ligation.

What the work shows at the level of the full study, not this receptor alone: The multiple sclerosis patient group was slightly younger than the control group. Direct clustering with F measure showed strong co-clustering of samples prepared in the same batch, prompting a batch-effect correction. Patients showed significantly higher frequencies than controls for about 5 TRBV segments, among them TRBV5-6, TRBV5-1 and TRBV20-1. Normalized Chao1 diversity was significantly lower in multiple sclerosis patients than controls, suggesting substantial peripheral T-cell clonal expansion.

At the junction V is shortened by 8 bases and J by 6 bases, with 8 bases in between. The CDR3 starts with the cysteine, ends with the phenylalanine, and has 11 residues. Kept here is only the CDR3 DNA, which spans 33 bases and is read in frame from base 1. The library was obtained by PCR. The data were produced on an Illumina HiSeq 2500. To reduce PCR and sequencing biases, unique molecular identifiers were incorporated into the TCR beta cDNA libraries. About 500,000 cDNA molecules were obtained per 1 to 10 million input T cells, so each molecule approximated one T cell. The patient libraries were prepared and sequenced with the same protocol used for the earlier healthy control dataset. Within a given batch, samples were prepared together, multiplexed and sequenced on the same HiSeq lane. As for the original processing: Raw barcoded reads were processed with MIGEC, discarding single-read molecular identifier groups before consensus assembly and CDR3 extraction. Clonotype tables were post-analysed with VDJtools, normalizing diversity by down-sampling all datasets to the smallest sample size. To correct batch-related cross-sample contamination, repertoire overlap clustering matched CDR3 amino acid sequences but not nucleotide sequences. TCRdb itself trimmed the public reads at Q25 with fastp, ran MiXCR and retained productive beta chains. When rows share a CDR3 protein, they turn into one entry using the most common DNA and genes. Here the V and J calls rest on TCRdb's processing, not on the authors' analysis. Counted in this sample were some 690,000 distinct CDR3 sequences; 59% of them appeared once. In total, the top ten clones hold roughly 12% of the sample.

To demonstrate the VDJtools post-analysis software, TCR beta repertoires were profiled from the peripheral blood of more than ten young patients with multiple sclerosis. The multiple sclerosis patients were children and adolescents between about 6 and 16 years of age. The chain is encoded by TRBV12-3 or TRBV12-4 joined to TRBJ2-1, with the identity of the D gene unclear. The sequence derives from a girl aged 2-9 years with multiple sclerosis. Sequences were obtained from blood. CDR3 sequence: CASLEGNEQFF. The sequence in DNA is TGTGCCAGCCTGGAAGGCAATGAGCAGTTCTTC.